Sequencing of this T cell receptor (beta chain) was carried out in a study of T cell responses to AZD1222 COVID-19 vaccine. Unmatched junction bases numbered 3, after V lost 5 bases and J lost 5 bases. The CDR3 contains 14 residues. Per germline, CDR1 SGHTA and CDR2 FQGNSA. Whole-study results and caveats: Dominant CD4 TCR responses targeted spike regions 160-218 and 743-854. Close to half of all spike-specific TCRs reportedly target regions of the variants that are unmutated. The sample set comprised mostly white British donors with more females, and clonal diversity was possibly underestimated. Elevations in Spike-specific TCR breadth and depth followed administration of two AZD1222 doses.

In regard to this clone: Its antigen is undetermined.

The repertoire was sequenced with immunoSEQ multiplex PCR; TCRdb's copy has only in-frame clones and lacks some. This table holds some 100,000 clones, roughly nine tenths found once. This sequence originates from an adult who received the AZD1222 COVID-19 vaccine. The chain carries TRBV7-2 and TRBJ2-3, with 11 bases identical to TRBD1. The source material was peripheral blood, sampled 28 days after the second AZD1222 dose. The CDR3 nucleotides are TGTGCCAGCAGCCCGGACAGGGGGCTAGATACGCAGTATTTT. Protein product: CASSPDRGLDTQYF.